This T cell receptor (beta chain) comes out of a study of T cell responses to AZD1222 COVID-19 vaccine. Germline CDR1 and CDR2: WNHNN and SYGVQD (reference sequence). With 3 bases removed from V and 4 bases from J, the gap between germline ends came to 4 bases. The CDR3 length is 13 residues. Method: immunoSEQ multiplex PCR; TCRdb's copy keeps in-frame clones and lacks some. The data show fewer than 250,000 clones, with about 92% seen just once and about 1% held by the top ten. Here the sequenced sample was peripheral blood, taken on day 0 of MenACWY control vaccination. The sequence derives from an adult in good health. V gene TRBV10-1 combines with J gene TRBJ1-6; D gene ambiguous. The CDR3 protein is CASSEGYNSPLHF. The CDR3 bases are TGCGCCAGCAGTGAAGGGTATAATTCACCCCTCCACTTT.